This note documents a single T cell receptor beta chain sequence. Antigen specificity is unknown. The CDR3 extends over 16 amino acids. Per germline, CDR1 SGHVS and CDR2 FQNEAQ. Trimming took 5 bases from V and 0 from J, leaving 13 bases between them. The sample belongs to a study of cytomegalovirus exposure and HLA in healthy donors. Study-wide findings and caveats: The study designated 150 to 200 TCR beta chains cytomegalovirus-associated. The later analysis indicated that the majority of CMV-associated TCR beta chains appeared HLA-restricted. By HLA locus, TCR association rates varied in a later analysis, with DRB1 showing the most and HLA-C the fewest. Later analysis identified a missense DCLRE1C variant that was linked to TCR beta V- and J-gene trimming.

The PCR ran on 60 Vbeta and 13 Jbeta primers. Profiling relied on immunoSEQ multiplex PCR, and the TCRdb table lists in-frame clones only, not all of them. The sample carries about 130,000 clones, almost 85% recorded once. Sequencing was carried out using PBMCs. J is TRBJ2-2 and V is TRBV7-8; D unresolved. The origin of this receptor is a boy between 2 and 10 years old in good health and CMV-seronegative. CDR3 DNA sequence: TGTGCCAGCAGCCGGAGTCGATTATCGAACACCGGGGAGCTGTTTTTT. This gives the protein CASSRSRLSNTGELFF.